This T cell receptor (beta chain) stems from a study of blood T cells in healthy people across ages. Study context: The capture of about one barcoded beta molecule per two T cells was achieved by template switching.

The CDR3 contains 15 residues. Per germline, CDR1 MNHEY and CDR2 SVGEGT. About this clonotype itself: At one end the junction does not follow the germline gene, possibly because of a read error.

The second PCR ran about 6 to 11 cycles with a sample-barcoded 5' primer and J-beta primers. MiXCR, run by TCRdb on the 5' RACE reads, gives a single entry per CDR3 protein. The table has about 970,000 distinct CDR3 sequences, roughly half seen once; the top ten hold 20% to 25%. The sample consisted of blood. The clonotype originates from a woman between 55 and 75 years old in good health. This chain links TRBV6-2 or TRBV6-3 with TRBJ1-2, with a possible D match to TRBD1 (5 bases). DNA of the CDR3: TGTGCCAGCAGTAACTCCCTCACAGGCGCCGGGGGCTACACCTTC. Translating gives CASSNSLTGAGGYTF.